What follows are 5 T cell receptor beta chains derived from one specimen sequenced in a study of glioma-infiltrating T cells after dendritic cell vaccination listed by TCRdb under 2016. The sample's time point, from its label and the paper: after dendritic cell vaccination, including at tumor progression/relapse. Library creation used the immunoSEQ multiplex PCR assay. The immuneACCESS repertoire file appears here via TCRdb, limited to in-frame rearrangements. These files lack a portion of the clones; in checked studies, under half of the deficit traces to unresolved V genes, and the cause of the others is not known. The sample includes tens of thousands of clones, with around 85% observed a single time. The ten most abundant clones make up 8.5% of the sample. The specimen comprised blood, sampled after dendritic cell vaccination. The receptors were sampled from a human donor with glioblastoma.

The chain recombines TRBV7-9 with TRBJ1-2; tentative D call: TRBD1 (6 bases). The V gene lost 5 bases and the J gene lost 8 bases, with 18 bases spanning the gap. In germline, CDR1 is SEHNR, CDR2 FQNEAQ (reference sequence). The CDR3 contains 14 residues. The DNA of the CDR3 is TGTGCCAGCAGCCGACCAGGACAGTCCCGGGGCTACACCTTC. This translates into CASSRPGQSRGYTF.

The chain couples TRBV6-5 to TRBJ1-4; D gene ambiguous. The ends were cut back, 7 bases at V and 4 bases at J, with 10 bases in the middle. The CDR3 is made up of 13 amino acids. Germline V gene data show CDR1 as MNHEY and CDR2 as SVGAGI. The DNA for the CDR3 is TGTGCCAGCACCCTAGATGGTAATGAAAAACTGTTTTTT. Protein sequence: CASTLDGNEKLFF.

The chain combines TRBV5-6 with TRBJ1-3, with D possibly matching TRBD1 (5 bases). The CDR3 loop spans 16 amino acids. V lost 3 bases and J 0 bases, leaving 13 bases between the germline ends. Germline assignment: CDR1 SGHDT and CDR2 YYEEEE. CDR3 protein: CASSSVRQGSGNTIYF. CDR3 bases: TGTGCCAGCAGCTCGGTGAGGCAGGGCTCTGGAAACACCATATATTTT.

The rearrangement joins TRBV7-3 to TRBJ2-5; 12 bases match TRBD2. CDR1 and CDR2 (germline): SGHTA, FQGTGA. The CDR3 consists of 16 residues. V was clipped by 0 bases and J by 2 bases; unmatched bases: 1. The CDR3 bases are TGTGCCAGCAGCTTAACAGGACTAGCGGGACAAGAGACCCAGTACTTC. This gives the protein CASSLTGLAGQETQYF.

This clone was recorded a few times. This chain links TRBV19 with TRBJ2-7; TRBD2 is a possible D gene (5 bases). Deletions cut 0 bases from V and 0 bases from J, with 15 bases between. The CDR3 loop spans 17 amino acids. Per germline, CDR1 LNHDA and CDR2 SQIVND (reference sequence). The chain's CDR3 is CASSIDIAAASSYEQYF. The CDR3 DNA reads TGTGCCAGTAGTATAGATATCGCAGCGGCTAGCTCCTACGAGCAGTACTTC.